This T cell receptor beta chain was retrieved from a study of post-analysis software for immune sequencing data (dated by TCRdb to the mid-2010s). About the full investigation: The recorded disease courses included relapsing-remitting, secondary progressive and progressive-relapsing multiple sclerosis, and some patients had no subtype annotation. The patient repertoires were set against around ten previously published healthy control repertoires from donors whose ages ranged from roughly 6 to 27 years. A subset of samples was prepared in parallel using single-end sample barcoding, then pooled and co-amplified after Illumina adapter ligation. The paper as a whole reports these results and caveats: Direct clustering with F measure revealed strong co-clustering of samples prepared in the same batch, which led to a batch-effect correction. Normalized Chao1 diversity was significantly lower in multiple sclerosis patients than controls, suggesting substantial peripheral T-cell clonal expansion. The multiple sclerosis patient group was slightly younger than the control group. Significantly higher frequencies in patients than in controls were found for several TRBV segments, including TRBV5-6, TRBV5-1 and TRBV20-1.

This clonotype was observed a handful of times. Its antigen is not yet known. No much larger clone is present one base from it, and per-base qualities are unavailable. Library preparation was by PCR. Sequencing relied on an Illumina HiSeq 2500. Unique molecular identifiers were incorporated into TCR beta cDNA libraries to reduce PCR and sequencing biases. Per 1 to 10 million input T cells, approximately 500,000 cDNA molecules were obtained, such that each molecule approximated one T cell. The patient libraries were prepared and sequenced with the same protocol used for the earlier healthy control dataset. Within a given batch, samples were prepared together, multiplexed and sequenced on the same HiSeq lane. Processing in the source paper ran as follows. Raw barcoded reads were processed with MIGEC, discarding single-read molecular identifier groups before consensus assembly and CDR3 extraction. Clonotype tables were post-analysed with VDJtools, normalizing diversity by down-sampling all datasets to the smallest sample size. Repertoire overlap clustering matched CDR3 amino acid but not nucleotide sequences to correct batch-related cross-sample contamination. TCRdb trimmed public reads at Q25 via fastp, called clones via MiXCR and kept in-frame beta chains. Each CDR3 protein gets just one entry, which takes the most common genes and DNA from the rows behind it. The V and J calls, along with clone size, are taken from TCRdb and not from the paper's own processing. This sample has roughly 870,000 distinct CDR3 sequences in its table, and under 70% of those were observed once. The biggest ten clones account for under 6% of the sample.

Based on the germline V gene, the CDR1 and CDR2 sequences are SQVTM and ANQGSEA. The CDR3 runs 15 residues from the cysteine to the phenylalanine. Kept here is only the CDR3 DNA, which spans 45 bases and is read in frame from base 1. V trim: 4 bases; J trim: 2 bases; unmatched bases: 7. TCR beta repertoires were profiled from peripheral blood of roughly twelve young patients with multiple sclerosis to demonstrate the VDJtools post-analysis software. The multiple sclerosis patients were children and adolescents between roughly 6 and 17 years of age. The sequenced sample was blood. The TCR was taken from a girl aged 10-17 years with multiple sclerosis. The chain links TRBV29-1 with TRBJ2-1, with TRBD2 matching 8 junction bases. The CDR3 region has the sequence CSVGLAGGPYNEQFF. At the DNA level, the sequence is TGCAGCGTTGGACTCGCGGGAGGCCCCTACAATGAGCAGTTCTTC.